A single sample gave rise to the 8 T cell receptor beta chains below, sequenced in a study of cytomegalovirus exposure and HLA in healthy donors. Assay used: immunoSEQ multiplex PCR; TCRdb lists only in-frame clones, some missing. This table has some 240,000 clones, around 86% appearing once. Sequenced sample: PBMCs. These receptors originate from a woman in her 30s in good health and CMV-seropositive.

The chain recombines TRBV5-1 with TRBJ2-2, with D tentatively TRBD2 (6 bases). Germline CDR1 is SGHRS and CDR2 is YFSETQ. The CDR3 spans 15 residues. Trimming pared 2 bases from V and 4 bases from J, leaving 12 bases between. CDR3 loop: CASSFSGEGTGELFF. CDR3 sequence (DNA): TGCGCCAGCAGCTTTTCGGGAGAAGGCACCGGGGAGCTGTTTTTT. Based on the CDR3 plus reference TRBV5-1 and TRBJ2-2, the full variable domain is KAGVTQTPRYLIKTRGQQVTLSCSPISGHRSVSWYQQTPGQGLQFLFEYFSETQRNKGNFPGRFSGRQFSNSRSEMNVSTLELGDSALYLCASSFSGEGTGELFFGEGSRLTVL.

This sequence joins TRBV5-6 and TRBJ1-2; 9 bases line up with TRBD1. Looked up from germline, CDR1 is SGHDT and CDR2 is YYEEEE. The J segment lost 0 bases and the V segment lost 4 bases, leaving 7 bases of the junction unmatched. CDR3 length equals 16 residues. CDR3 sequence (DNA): TGTGCCAGCAGCGCCGGGACAGGGCGTACTAACTATGGCTACACCTTC. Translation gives CASSAGTGRTNYGYTF.

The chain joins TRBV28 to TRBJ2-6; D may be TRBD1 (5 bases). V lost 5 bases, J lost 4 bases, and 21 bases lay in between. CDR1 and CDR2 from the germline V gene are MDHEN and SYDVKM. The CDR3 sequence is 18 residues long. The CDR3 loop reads CASSATRWGSFGANVLTF. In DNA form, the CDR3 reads TGTGCCAGCAGTGCCACCCGGTGGGGCAGTTTCGGGGCCAACGTCCTGACTTTC.

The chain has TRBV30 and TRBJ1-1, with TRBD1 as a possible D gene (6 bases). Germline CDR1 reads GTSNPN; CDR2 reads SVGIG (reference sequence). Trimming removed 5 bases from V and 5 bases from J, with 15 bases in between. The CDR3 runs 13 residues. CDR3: CAWEHREGTEAFF. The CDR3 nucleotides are TGTGCCTGGGAGCACAGGGAGGGGACTGAAGCTTTCTTT.

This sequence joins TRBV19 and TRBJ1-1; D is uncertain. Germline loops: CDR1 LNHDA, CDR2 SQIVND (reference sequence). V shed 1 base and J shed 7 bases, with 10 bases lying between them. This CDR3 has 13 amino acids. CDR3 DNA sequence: TGTGCCAGTAGTATAGGCGGGTCCAGTGAAGCTTTCTTT. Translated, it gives CASSIGGSSEAFF.

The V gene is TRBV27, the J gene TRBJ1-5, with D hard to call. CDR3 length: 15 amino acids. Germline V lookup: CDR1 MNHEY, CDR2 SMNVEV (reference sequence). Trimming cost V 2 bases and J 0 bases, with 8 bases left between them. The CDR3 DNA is TGTGCCAGCAGTTTAGGAGGGATTAGCAATCAGCCCCAGCATTTT. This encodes CASSLGGISNQPQHF.

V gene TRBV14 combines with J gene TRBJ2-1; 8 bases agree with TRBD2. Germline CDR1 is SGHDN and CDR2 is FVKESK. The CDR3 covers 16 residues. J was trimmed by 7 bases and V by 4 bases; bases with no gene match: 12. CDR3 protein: CASSPLRGGRSNEQFF. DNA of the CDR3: TGTGCCAGCAGCCCCCTTAGGGGCGGGAGGTCGAATGAGCAGTTCTTC.

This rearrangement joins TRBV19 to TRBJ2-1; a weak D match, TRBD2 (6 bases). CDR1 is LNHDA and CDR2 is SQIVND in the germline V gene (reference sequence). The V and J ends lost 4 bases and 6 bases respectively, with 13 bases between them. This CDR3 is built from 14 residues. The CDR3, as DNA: TGTGCCAGTAGTACCCGACTAGTGGGCAATGAGCAGTTCTTC. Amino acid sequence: CASSTRLVGNEQFF.